This record looks at one TCR beta chain sequence and its context. Deep was the level used in running the assay. Replicate PCRs for sorted subsets used around 190 ng DNA; this equaled 25,000 to 35,000 T cell genomes. Sequencing used immunoSEQ multiplex PCR; TCRdb keeps in-frame clones, though not all of them. The profile shows about 1.5 million clones, around 95% of them singletons. This CDR3 spans 18 amino acids. The germline V gene has CDR1 SGHTA and CDR2 FQGTGA. Trimming took 1 base from V and 3 from J; bases not matched to a gene: 9. The data originate from a study of shared clonotypes between healthy human individuals.

This receptor was obtained from a man aged 25 to 40 in good health. V is TRBV7-3 and J is TRBJ2-1, with 10 bases that match TRBD2. Source material: naive CD4+ T cells sorted from blood. Sample subset: CD45RA+ positively selected. The CDR3 coding sequence is TGTGCCAGCAGCTTAATGTCCCTACTAGCGGGGAACTACAATGAGCAGTTCTTC. Encoded protein: CASSLMSLLAGNYNEQFF. Full variable domain (rest looked up from reference TRBV7-3 and TRBJ2-1): GAGVSQTPSNKVTEKGKYVELRCDPISGHTALYWYRQSLGQGPEFLIYFQGTGAADDSGLPNDRFFAVRPEGSVSTLKIQRTERGDSAVYLCASSLMSLLAGNYNEQFFGPGTRLTVL.